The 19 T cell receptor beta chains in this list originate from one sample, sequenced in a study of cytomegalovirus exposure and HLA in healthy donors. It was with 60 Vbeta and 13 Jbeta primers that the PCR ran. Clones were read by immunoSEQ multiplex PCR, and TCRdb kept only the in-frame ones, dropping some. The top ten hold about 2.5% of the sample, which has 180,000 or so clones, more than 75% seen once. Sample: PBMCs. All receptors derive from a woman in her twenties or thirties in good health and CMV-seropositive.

As DNA, the CDR3 is TGTGCTAGCCGTGGGGGGGGGCTCTACGAGCAGTACTTC. Its protein is CASRGGGLYEQYF. The chain employs TRBV12-5 and TRBJ2-7; maybe TRBD2 (7 bases). The CDR3 spans 13 residues. Germline-derived CDR1 and CDR2 are LGHNT and FRNRAP. The V gene lost 9 bases and the J gene lost 3 bases, with 15 bases spanning the gap.

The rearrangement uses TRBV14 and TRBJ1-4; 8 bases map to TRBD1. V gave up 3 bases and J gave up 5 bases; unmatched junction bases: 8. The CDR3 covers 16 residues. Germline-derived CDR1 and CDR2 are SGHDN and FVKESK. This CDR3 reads CASSHVSQGANEKLFF. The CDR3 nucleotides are TGTGCCAGCAGCCACGTCTCCCAGGGGGCAAATGAAAAACTGTTTTTT.

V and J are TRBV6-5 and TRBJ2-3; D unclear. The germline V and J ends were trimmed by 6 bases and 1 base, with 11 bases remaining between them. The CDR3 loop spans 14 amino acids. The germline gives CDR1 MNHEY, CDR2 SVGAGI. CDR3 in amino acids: CASSLTYGTDTQYF. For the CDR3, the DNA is TGTGCCAGCAGCCTCACCTATGGCACAGATACGCAGTATTTT.

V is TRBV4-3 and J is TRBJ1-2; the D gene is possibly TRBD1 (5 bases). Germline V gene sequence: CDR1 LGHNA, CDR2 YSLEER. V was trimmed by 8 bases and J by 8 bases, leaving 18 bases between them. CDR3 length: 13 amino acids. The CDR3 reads CASSLGREGGYTF. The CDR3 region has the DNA TGCGCCAGCTCCCTGGGGAGGGAGGGGGGCTACACCTTC.

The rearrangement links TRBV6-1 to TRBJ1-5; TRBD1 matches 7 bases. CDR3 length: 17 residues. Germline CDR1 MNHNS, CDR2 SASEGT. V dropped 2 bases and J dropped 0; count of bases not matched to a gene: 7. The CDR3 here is CASSESGGWASNQPQHF. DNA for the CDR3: TGTGCCAGCAGTGAATCAGGGGGTTGGGCTAGCAATCAGCCCCAGCATTTT.

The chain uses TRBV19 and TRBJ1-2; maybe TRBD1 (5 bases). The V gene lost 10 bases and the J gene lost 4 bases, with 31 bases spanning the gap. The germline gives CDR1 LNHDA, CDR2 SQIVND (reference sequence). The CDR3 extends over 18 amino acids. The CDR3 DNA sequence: TGTGCCACCAGGAATAACCTCCACCCGGACACCGGTCCCTATGGCTACACCTTC. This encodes CATRNNLHPDTGPYGYTF.

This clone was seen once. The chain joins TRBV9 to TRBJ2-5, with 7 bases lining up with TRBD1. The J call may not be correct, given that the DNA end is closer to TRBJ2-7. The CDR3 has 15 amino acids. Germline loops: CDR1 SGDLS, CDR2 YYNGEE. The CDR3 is CASSVAGTDSYEQYF. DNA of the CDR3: TGTGCCAGCAGCGTTGCCGGGACAGACTCCTACGAGCAGTACTTC.

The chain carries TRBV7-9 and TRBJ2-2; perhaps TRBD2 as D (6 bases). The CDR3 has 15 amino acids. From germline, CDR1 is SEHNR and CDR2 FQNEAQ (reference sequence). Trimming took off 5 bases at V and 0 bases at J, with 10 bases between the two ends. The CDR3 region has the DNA TGTGCCAGCAGCCCGTGGGGGGCGAACACCGGGGAGCTGTTTTTT. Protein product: CASSPWGANTGELFF.

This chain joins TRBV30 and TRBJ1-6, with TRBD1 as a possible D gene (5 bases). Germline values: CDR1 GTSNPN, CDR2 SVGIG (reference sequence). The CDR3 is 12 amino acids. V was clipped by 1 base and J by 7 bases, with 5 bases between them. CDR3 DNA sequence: TGTGCCTGGAGTGAGGGGAATTCACCCCTCCACTTT. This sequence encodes CAWSEGNSPLHF.

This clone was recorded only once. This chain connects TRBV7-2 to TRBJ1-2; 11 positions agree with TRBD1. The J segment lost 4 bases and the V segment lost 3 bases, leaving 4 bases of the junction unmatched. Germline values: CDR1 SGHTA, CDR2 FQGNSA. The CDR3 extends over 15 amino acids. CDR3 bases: TGTGCCAGCAGCTTCGAAGGGACAGGGGGCTATGGCTACACCTTC. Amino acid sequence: CASSFEGTGGYGYTF. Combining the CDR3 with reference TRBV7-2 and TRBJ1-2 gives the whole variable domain GAGVSQSPSNKVTEKGKDVELRCDPISGHTALYWYRQSLGQGLEFLIYFQGNSAPDKSGLPSDRFSAERTGGSVSTLTIQRTQQEDSAVYLCASSFEGTGGYGYTFGSGTRLTVV.

The CDR3 DNA sequence: TGTGCCTGGAGCCCTCCCAGGGGCTACGAGCAGTACTTC. Amino acids: CAWSPPRGYEQYF. V and J are TRBV30 and TRBJ2-7; a weak D match, TRBD1 (6 bases). This CDR3 comprises 13 residues. CDR1 is GTSNPN and CDR2 is SVGIG in the germline V gene (reference sequence). Trimming cost V 3 bases and J 3 bases, with 12 bases left between them.

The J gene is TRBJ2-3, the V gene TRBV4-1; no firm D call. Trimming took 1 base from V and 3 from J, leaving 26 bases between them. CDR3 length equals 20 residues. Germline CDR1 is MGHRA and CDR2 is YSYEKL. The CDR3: CASSQATPAPELAPTDTQYF. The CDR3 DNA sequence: TGCGCCAGCAGCCAAGCCACCCCCGCGCCCGAGCTTGCCCCTACAGATACGCAGTATTTT.

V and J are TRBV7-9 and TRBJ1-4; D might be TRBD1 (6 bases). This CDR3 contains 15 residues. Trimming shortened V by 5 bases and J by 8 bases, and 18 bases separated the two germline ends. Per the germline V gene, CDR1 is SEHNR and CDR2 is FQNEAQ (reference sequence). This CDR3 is CASSLKGQGREKLFF. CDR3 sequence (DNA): TGTGCCAGCAGCCTCAAGGGGCAGGGGCGAGAAAAACTGTTTTTT.

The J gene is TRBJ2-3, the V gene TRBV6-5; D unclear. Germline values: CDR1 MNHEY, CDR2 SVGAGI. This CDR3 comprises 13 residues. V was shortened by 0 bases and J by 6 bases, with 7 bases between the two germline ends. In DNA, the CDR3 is TGTGCCAGCAGTTACTCGATTCGGGATACGCAGTATTTT. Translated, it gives CASSYSIRDTQYF.

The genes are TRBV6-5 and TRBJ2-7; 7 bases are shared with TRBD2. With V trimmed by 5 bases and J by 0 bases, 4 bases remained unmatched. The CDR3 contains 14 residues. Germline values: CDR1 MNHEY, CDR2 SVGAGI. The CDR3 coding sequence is TGTGCCAGCAGTCGCAGCGGGGCCTCCTACGAGCAGTACTTC. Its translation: CASSRSGASYEQYF.

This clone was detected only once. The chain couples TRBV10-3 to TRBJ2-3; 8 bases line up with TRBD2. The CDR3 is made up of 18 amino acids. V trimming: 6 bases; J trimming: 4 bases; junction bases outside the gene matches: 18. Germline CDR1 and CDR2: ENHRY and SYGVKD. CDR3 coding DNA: TGTGCCATCAGCGGTCAGCGGGGGCCCACCAATCGTCCAGATACGCAGTATTTT. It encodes CAISGQRGPTNRPDTQYF.

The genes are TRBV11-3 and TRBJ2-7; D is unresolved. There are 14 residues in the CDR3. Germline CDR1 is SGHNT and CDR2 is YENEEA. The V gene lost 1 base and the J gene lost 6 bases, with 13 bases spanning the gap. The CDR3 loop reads CASSLGGFPGEQYF. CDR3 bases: TGTGCCAGCAGCTTAGGAGGTTTCCCTGGCGAGCAGTACTTC.

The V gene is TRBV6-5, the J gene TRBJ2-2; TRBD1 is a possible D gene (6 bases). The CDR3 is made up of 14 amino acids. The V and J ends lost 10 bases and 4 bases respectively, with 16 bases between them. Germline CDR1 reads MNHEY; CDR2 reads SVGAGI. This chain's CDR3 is CAITWTERTGELFF. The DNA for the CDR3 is TGTGCCATCACTTGGACAGAACGCACCGGGGAGCTGTTTTTT.

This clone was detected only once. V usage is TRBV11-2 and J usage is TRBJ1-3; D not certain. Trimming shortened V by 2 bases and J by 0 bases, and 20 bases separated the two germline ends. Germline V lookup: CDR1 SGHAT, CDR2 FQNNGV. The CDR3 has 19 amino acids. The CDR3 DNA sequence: TGTGCCAGCAGCTTAAAAAGTAGGATCGCGGTGAGCTCTGGAAACACCATATATTTT. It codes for CASSLKSRIAVSSGNTIYF.